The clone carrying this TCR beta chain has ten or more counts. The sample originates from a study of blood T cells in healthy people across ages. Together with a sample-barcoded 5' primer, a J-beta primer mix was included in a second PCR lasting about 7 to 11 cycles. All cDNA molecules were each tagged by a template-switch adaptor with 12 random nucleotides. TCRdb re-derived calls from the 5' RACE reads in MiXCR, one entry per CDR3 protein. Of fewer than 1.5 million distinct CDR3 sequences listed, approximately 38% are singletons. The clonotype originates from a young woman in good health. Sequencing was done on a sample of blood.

CDR3 sequence reads: CASSLLNNEQFF. DNA for the CDR3: TGTGCCAGCAGTTTGCTGAACAATGAGCAGTTCTTC. V and J are TRBV27 and TRBJ2-1; D is uncertain. This CDR3 contains 12 residues. Deletions cut 3 bases from V and 5 bases from J, with 5 bases between. Germline-derived CDR1 and CDR2 are MNHEY and SMNVEV (reference sequence).